The sequence of this T cell receptor beta chain was determined in a study of regulatory T cells in long-lasting Graves disease. This clonotype appeared many times. V lost 2 bases to trimming and J lost 0 bases, with 18 bases between them. Germline assignment: CDR1 SGHRS and CDR2 YFSETQ. There are 18 residues in the CDR3. Time point: newly diagnosed GD, antithyroid drugs for less than 3 months. After RNA was extracted from PBMCs, the TCR library was made from it. Through Arm-PCR of CDR3 regions and iRepertoire HTBI primers, TCR beta libraries were built. TCRdb passed the multiplex PCR reads through MiXCR, listing each CDR3 protein once. This table holds about 440,000 distinct CDR3 sequences, about 16% found once. The sample was also linked to a second study, of T cells in Graves' hyperthyroidism and ophthalmopathy.

This TCR came from a woman aged 25-40 years with Graves disease. This rearrangement joins TRBV5-1 to TRBJ2-1, with a possible D match to TRBD1 (6 bases). This sample comprised peripheral blood mononuclear cells (PBMCs), obtained at new diagnosis, from a patient treated with antithyroid drugs. The CDR3 DNA reads TGCGCCAGCAGCTTCCAACCCCTGGGGGCTAGCTCCTACAATGAGCAGTTCTTC. It yields the protein CASSFQPLGASSYNEQFF. The full variable domain, in which reference TRBV5-1 and TRBJ2-1 provide the parts outside the CDR3, is KAGVTQTPRYLIKTRGQQVTLSCSPISGHRSVSWYQQTPGQGLQFLFEYFSETQRNKGNFPGRFSGRQFSNSRSEMNVSTLELGDSALYLCASSFQPLGASSYNEQFFGPGTRLTVL.